This T cell receptor (beta chain) emerged from a study of identical twins. TCRdb processed the 5' RACE reads anew with MiXCR; each CDR3 protein has one entry. In the table there are hundreds of thousands of distinct CDR3 sequences, roughly 8% of which are singletons. The V end lost 6 bases, the J end lost 3 bases, and 24 bases lay between the germline ends. Germline CDR1 reads DFQATT; CDR2 reads SNEGSKA (reference sequence). The CDR3 runs to 16 residues. These records were also assigned to another study, of yellow fever vaccine responses in identical twins.

The TCR comes from a woman younger than 30 in good health. The sequenced material came from PBMCs. This sequence joins TRBV20-1 and TRBJ2-7; a possible D gene is TRBD2 (6 bases). The CDR3 here is CSARYPGARTFYEQYF. The CDR3, as DNA: TGCAGTGCCAGGTACCCGGGAGCCCGCACCTTCTACGAGCAGTACTTC.